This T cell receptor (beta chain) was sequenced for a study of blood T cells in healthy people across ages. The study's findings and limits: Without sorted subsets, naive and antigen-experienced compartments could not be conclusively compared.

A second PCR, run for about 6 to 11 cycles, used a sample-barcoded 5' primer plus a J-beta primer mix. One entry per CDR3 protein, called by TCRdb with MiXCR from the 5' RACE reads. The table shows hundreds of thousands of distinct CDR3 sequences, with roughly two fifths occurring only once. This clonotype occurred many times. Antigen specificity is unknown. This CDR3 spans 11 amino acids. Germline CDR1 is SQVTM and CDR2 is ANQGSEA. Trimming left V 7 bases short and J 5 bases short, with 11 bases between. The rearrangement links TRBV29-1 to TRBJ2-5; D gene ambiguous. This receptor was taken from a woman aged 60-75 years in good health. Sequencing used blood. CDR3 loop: CSGRQLETQYF. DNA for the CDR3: TGCAGCGGTCGACAATTGGAGACCCAGTACTTC.